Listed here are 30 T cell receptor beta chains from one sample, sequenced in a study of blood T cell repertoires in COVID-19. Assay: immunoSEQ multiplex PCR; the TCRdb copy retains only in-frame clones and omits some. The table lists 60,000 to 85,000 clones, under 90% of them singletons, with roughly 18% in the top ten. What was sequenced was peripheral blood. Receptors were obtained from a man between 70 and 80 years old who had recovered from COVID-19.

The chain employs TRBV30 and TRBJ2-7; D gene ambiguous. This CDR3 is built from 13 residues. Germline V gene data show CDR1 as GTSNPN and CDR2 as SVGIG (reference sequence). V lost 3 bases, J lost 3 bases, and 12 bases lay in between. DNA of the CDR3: TGTGCCTGGAGCGTATCCCGACTCTACGAGCAGTACTTC. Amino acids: CAWSVSRLYEQYF.

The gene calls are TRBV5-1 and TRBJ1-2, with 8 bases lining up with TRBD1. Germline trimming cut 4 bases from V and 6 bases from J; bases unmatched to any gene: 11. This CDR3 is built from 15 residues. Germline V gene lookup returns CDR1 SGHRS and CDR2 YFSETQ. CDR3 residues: CASSRQGARQDGYTF. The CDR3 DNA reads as TGCGCCAGCAGCCGCCAGGGGGCGCGTCAGGATGGCTACACCTTC.

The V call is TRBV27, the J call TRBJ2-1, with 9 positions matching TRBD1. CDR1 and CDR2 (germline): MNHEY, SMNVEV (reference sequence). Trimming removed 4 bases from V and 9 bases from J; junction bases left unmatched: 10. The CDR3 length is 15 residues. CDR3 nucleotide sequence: TGTGCCAGCAGTTCTCCGGGACAGGGAATGAGTGAGCAGTTCTTC. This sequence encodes CASSSPGQGMSEQFF.

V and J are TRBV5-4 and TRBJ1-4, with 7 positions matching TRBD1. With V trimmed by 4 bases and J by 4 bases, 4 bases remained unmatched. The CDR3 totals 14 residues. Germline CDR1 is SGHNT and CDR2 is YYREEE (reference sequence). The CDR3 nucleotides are TGTGCCAGCAGCCAGGACAGGTTTAATGAAAAACTGTTTTTT. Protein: CASSQDRFNEKLFF.

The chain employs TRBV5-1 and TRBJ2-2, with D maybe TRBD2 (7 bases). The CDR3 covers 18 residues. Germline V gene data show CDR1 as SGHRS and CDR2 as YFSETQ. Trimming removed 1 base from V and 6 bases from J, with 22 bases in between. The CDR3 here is CASSLKLGGGSSAGELFF. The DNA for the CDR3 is TGCGCCAGCAGCTTGAAGCTGGGGGGCGGGAGTTCGGCCGGGGAGCTGTTTTTT.

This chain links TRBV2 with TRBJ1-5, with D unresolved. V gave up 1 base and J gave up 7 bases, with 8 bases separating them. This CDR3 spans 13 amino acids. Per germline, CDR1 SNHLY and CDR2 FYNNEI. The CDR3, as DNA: TGTGCCAGCAGTGAAGGGGCTCGGCAGCCCCAGCATTTT. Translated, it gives CASSEGARQPQHF.

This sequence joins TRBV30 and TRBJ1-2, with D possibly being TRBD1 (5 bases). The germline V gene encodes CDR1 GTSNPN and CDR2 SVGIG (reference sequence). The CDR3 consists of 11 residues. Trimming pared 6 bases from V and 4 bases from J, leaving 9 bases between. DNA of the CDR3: TGTGCCTGCCAGGGTCCCTATGGCTACACCTTC. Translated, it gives CACQGPYGYTF.

The CDR3 bases are TGTGCCAGTAGTTTAAACAGGGTCGGCTTGCAAAACATTCAGTACTTC. It codes for CASSLNRVGLQNIQYF. This chain joins TRBV19 and TRBJ2-4, with D tentatively TRBD1 (6 bases). CDR1 is LNHDA, CDR2 SQIVND, per germline (reference sequence). This CDR3 contains 16 residues. V was pared by 5 bases and J by 5 bases, with 19 bases between.

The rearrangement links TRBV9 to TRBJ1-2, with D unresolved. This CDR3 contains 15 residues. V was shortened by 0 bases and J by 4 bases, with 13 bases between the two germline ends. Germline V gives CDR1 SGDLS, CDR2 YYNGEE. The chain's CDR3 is CASSVGGEGGYGYTF. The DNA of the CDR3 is TGTGCCAGCAGCGTAGGAGGTGAGGGTGGCTATGGCTACACCTTC.

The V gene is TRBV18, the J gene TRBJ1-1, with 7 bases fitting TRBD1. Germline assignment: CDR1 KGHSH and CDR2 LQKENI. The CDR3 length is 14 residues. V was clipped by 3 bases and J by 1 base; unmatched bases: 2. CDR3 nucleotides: TGTGCCAGCTCACCGGACAGGCAGAACACTGAAGCTTTCTTT. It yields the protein CASSPDRQNTEAFF.

CDR3: CASSQDIAEKLFF. The CDR3 bases are TGCGCCAGCAGCCAAGATATAGCCGAAAAACTGTTTTTT. The chain joins TRBV4-3 to TRBJ1-4, with no clear D. The germline V and J ends were trimmed by 0 bases and 8 bases, with 7 bases remaining between them. The CDR3 loop spans 13 amino acids. The germline V gene has CDR1 LGHNA and CDR2 YSLEER.

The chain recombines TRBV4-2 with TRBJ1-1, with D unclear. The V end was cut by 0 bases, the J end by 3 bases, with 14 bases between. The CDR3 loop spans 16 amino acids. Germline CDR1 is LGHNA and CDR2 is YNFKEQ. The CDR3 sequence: CASSQDFEGSYTEAFF. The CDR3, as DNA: TGTGCCAGCAGCCAAGACTTTGAGGGTTCGTACACTGAAGCTTTCTTT.

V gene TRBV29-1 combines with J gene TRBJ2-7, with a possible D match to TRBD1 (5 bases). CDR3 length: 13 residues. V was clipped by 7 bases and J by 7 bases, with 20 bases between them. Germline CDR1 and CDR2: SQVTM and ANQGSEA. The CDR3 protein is CSALKGGSGEQYF. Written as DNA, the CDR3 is TGCAGCGCACTAAAGGGCGGATCAGGGGAGCAGTACTTC.

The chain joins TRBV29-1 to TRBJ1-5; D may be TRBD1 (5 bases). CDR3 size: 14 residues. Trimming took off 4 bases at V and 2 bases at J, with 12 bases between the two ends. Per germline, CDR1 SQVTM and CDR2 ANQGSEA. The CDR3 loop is CSVGGGDGNQPQHF. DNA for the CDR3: TGCAGCGTTGGTGGAGGGGATGGCAATCAGCCCCAGCATTTT.

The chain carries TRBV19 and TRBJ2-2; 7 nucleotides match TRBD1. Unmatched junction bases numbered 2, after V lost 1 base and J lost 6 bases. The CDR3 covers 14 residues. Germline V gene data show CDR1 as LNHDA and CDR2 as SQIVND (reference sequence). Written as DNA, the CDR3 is TGTGCCAGTAGTATAGCGCAGGGGGCCGGGGAGCTGTTTTTT. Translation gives CASSIAQGAGELFF.

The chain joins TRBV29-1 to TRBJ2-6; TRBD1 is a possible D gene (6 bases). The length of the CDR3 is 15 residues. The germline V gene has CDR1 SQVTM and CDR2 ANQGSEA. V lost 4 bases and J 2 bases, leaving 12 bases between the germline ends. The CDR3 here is CSVGTGRTGANVLTF. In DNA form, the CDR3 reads TGCAGCGTTGGTACAGGGCGGACTGGGGCCAACGTCCTGACTTTC.

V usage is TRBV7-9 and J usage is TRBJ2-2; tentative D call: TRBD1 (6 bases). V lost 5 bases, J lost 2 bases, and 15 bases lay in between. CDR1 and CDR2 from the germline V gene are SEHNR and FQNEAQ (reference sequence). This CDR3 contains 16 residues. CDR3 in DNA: TGTGCCAGCAGCACTTCGGGCAGGGGAAACACCGGGGAGCTGTTTTTT. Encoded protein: CASSTSGRGNTGELFF.

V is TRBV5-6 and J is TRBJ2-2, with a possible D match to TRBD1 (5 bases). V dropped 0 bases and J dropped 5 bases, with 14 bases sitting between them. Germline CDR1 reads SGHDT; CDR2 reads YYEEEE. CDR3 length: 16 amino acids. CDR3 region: CASSLGLARETGELFF. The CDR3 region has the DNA TGTGCCAGCAGCTTGGGATTGGCCAGGGAAACCGGGGAGCTGTTTTTT.

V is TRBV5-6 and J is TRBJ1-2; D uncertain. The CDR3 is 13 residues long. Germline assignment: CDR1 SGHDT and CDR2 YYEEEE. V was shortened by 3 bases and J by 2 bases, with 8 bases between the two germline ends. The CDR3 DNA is TGTGCCAGCAGCTCACAGAAAAACTATGGCTACACCTTC. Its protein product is CASSSQKNYGYTF. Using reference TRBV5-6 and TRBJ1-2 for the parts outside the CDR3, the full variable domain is DAGVTQSPTHLIKTRGQQVTLRCSPKSGHDTVSWYQQALGQGPQFIFQYYEEEERQRGNFPDRFSGHQFPNYSSELNVNALLLGDSALYLCASSSQKNYGYTFGSGTRLTVV.

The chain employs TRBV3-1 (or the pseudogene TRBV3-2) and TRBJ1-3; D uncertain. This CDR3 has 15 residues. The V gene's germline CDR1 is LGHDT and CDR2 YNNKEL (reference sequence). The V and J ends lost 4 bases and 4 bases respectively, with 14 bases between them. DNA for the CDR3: TGTGCCAGCAGCCCGACGCGGACTTTGGGAAACACCATATATTTT. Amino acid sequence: CASSPTRTLGNTIYF.

The DNA for the CDR3 is TGTGCCAGCAGCTTGCAAGGGACTAGCGGTGATACGCAGTATTTT. Translation gives CASSLQGTSGDTQYF. The chain carries TRBV5-6 and TRBJ2-3; the match to TRBD2 covers 11 bases. CDR1 is SGHDT and CDR2 is YYEEEE in the germline V gene. CDR3 length: 15 residues. After removal of 1 base from V and 6 bases from J, the junction contained 4 bases not matched to a gene.

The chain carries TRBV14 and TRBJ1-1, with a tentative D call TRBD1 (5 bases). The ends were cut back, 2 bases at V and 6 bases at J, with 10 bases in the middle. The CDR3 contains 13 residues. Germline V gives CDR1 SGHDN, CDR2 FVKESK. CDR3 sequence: CASSQQGRSEAFF. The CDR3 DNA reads TGTGCCAGCAGCCAACAGGGTAGATCTGAAGCTTTCTTT.

The CDR3 is CASTGGTGGNQPQHF. In DNA, the CDR3 is TGTGCCAGCACAGGAGGCACAGGGGGCAATCAGCCCCAGCATTTT. The chain joins TRBV2 to TRBJ1-5; 7 bases agree with TRBD1. The ends lost 7 bases at V and 2 bases at J; junction bases unmatched: 8. CDR1 is SNHLY and CDR2 is FYNNEI in the germline V gene. The CDR3 sequence is 15 residues long.

The CDR3 DNA is TGTGCCACCAGTGATCCGACAGGGGGTAGCTCTGGGGCCAACGTCCTGACTTTC. It translates to CATSDPTGGSSGANVLTF. This rearrangement joins TRBV24-1 to TRBJ2-6, with TRBD1 matching 9 bases. Looked up from germline, CDR1 is KGHDR and CDR2 is SFDVKD. The CDR3 sequence is 18 residues long. Unmatched junction bases numbered 5, after V lost 3 bases and J lost 0 bases.

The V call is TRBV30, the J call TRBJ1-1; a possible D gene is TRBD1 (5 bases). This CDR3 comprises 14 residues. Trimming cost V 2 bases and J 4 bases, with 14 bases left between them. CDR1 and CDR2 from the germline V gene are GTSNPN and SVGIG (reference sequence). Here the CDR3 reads CAWSSSGAVTEAFF. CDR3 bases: TGTGCCTGGAGTTCGAGCGGGGCTGTCACTGAAGCTTTCTTT.

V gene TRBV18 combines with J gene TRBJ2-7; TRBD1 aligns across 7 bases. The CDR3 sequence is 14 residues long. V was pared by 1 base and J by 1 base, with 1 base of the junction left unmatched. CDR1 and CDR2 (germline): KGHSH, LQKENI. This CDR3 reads CASSPRQGSYEQYF. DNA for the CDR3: TGTGCCAGCTCACCACGACAGGGATCCTACGAGCAGTACTTC.

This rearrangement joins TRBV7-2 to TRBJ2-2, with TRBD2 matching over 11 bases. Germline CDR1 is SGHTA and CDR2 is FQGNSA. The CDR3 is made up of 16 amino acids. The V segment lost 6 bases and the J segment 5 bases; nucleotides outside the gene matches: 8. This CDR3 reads CASSFLSSGRTGELFF. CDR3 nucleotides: TGTGCCAGCAGTTTTCTATCTAGCGGGAGGACCGGGGAGCTGTTTTTT.

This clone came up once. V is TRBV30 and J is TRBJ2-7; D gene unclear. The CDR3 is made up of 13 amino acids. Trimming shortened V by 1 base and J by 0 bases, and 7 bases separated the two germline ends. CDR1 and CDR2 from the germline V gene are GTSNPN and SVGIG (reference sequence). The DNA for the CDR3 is TGTGCCTGGAGTGGACTCTTCTCCTACGAGCAGTACTTC. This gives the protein CAWSGLFSYEQYF.

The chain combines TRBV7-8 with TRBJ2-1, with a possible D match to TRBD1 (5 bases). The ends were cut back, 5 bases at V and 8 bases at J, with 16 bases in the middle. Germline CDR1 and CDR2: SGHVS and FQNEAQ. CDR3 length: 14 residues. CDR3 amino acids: CASSPWQGEDEQFF. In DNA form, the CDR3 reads TGTGCCAGCAGCCCCTGGCAGGGTGAGGATGAGCAGTTCTTC.

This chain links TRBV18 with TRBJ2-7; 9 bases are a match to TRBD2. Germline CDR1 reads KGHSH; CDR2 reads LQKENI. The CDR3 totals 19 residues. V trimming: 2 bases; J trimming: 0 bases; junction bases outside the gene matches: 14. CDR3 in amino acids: CASSPWAGWTSAASYEQYF. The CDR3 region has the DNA TGTGCCAGCTCACCATGGGCGGGTTGGACTAGCGCAGCCTCCTACGAGCAGTACTTC. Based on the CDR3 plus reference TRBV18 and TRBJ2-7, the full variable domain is NAGVMQNPRHLVRRRGQEARLRCSPMKGHSHVYWYRQLPEEGLKFMVYLQKENIIDESGMPKERFSAEFPKEGPSILRIQQVVRGDSAAYFCASSPWAGWTSAASYEQYFGPGTRLTVT.